The sequence of this T cell receptor beta chain was determined in a study of shared clonotypes between healthy human individuals. Naive CD8 cells were CD45RO-negative, positively selected for CCR7, excluding terminally differentiated effector memory CD45RA+ cells. This CDR3 spans 14 amino acids. The germline V and J ends were trimmed by 4 bases and 1 base, with 8 bases remaining between them. The V gene's germline CDR1 is SGHTA and CDR2 FQGNSA. The protocol was immunoSEQ multiplex PCR, while the TCRdb copy is restricted to in-frame clones and leaves out a portion. The sample has about 2.1 million clones, roughly 95% seen once. A remark on this clone: Distinct nucleotide sequences in the sample also encode this CDR3.

Sequencing was done on a sample of naive CD8+ T cells from PBMCs. The rearrangement links TRBV7-2 to TRBJ2-1, with no clear D. The TCR sequence derives from a man younger than 35 in good health. Some clones in this sample may be carry-over from other donors' samples. The CDR3 protein is CASSSLGSYNEQFF. DNA of the CDR3: TGTGCCAGCAGCTCTTTGGGGTCCTACAATGAGCAGTTCTTC.